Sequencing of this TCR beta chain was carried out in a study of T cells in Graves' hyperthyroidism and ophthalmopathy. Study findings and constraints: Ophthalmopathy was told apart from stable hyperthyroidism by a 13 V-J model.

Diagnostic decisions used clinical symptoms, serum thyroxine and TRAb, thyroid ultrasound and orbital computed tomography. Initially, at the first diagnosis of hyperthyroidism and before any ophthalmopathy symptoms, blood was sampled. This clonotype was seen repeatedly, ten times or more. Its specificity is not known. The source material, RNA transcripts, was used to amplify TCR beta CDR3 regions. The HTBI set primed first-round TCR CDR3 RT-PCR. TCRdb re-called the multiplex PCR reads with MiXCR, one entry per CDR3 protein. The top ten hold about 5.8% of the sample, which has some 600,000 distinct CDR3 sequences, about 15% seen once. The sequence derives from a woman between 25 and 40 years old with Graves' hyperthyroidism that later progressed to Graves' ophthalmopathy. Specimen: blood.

CDR3 nucleotide sequence: TGTGCCAGCAGGGGCAGGAGGACGTATGGCTACACCTTC. This translates into CASRGRRTYGYTF. This chain links TRBV27 with TRBJ1-2; D is uncertain. From germline, CDR1 is MNHEY and CDR2 SMNVEV (reference sequence). Trimming took off 6 bases at V and 5 bases at J, with 13 bases between the two ends. The CDR3 sequence is 13 residues long.